This T cell receptor (beta chain) stems from a study of PD-1 blockade in classical Hodgkin lymphoma. Broader study findings: Relapsed/refractory patients reportedly had lower baseline diversity than newly diagnosed patients. The causes of the repertoire differences, possibly disease activity or prior therapy, remain undefined.

A word on this clone: As yet, its antigen is unknown.

Germline V gene lookup returns CDR1 KGHSH and CDR2 LQKENI. The ends lost 0 bases at V and 2 bases at J; junction bases unmatched: 3. CDR3 length: 16 residues. Time point denoted: newly diagnosed, previously untreated cHL patient sample. Magnetic depletion of unwanted cells isolated CD4+ T cells from thawed PBMCs. The authors used newly diagnosed, untreated classical Hodgkin lymphoma PBMCs as comparison. Assay: immunoSEQ multiplex PCR; the TCRdb copy retains only in-frame clones and omits some. This table holds around 30,000 clones, around 89% found once. The specimen sequenced was CD4+ T cells from blood. The TCR sequence derives from a human donor with classical Hodgkin lymphoma. The genes are TRBV18 and TRBJ2-1, with 8 bases that match TRBD1. The CDR3 spells CASSPPQGATYNEQFF. The CDR3 nucleotides are TGTGCCAGCTCACCACCGCAGGGGGCAACCTACAATGAGCAGTTCTTC.